This T cell receptor (beta chain) was sequenced in a study of molecular identifiers for immune sequencing clone quantification. This clonotype was observed a handful of times. Its antigen is as yet unknown. Study-level points and caveats: Amid fewer than 1.3 million naive cells, spiked Jurkat TCR RNA from one cell was reportedly still detectable. Clones that exceeded 20 RNA copies held over 99% of effector molecules, yet under 1% in naive cells.

The germline gives CDR1 SNHLY, CDR2 FYNNEI. The V and J ends lost 1 base and 4 bases respectively, with 13 bases between them. There are 15 residues in the CDR3. Preparation of the bulk TCR libraries relied on previously described methods and listed TCR primers. Via MiXCR, TCRdb re-called the PCR reads, giving one row per CDR3 protein. The profile shows approximately 590,000 distinct CDR3 sequences, about 25% of them singletons. The chain carries TRBV2 and TRBJ1-2; D gene unclear. This receptor was obtained from a human donor in good health. Some libraries in this study had Jurkat cell RNA spiked in. Material: naive CD8+ T cells from blood, with Jurkat cell RNA spiked in. The subset was: FACS-sorted CD8+CD4-CCR7+CD45RA+ naive T cells. The CDR3 reads CASSEGSGVPYGYTF. Here the CDR3 DNA reads TGTGCCAGCAGTGAAGGTTCAGGCGTCCCCTATGGCTACACCTTC.